This T cell receptor beta chain is from a study of T cell repertoires in cytomegalovirus infection. Germline CDR1 and CDR2: SGHTA and FQGNSA. CDR3 length: 18 residues. The V gene end was trimmed by 5 bases and the J gene end by 0 bases; junction bases not matched to a gene: 9. Each CDR3 protein is one row after TCRdb ran MiXCR on the reads. This table holds 150,000 to 200,000 distinct CDR3 sequences, 7.5% to 10% found once. This clonotype occurred many times. This sequence was found in a human donor in good health (CMV status not recorded). Some clones in this sample may be carry-over from other donors' samples. This chain uses TRBV7-2 with TRBJ2-3; 12 bases fit TRBD2. Sequencing input: PBMCs. CDR3 sequence reads: CASSPQPGTSGSTDTQYF. The DNA for the CDR3 is TGTGCCAGCAGCCCACAGCCGGGGACTAGCGGGAGCACAGATACGCAGTATTTT.